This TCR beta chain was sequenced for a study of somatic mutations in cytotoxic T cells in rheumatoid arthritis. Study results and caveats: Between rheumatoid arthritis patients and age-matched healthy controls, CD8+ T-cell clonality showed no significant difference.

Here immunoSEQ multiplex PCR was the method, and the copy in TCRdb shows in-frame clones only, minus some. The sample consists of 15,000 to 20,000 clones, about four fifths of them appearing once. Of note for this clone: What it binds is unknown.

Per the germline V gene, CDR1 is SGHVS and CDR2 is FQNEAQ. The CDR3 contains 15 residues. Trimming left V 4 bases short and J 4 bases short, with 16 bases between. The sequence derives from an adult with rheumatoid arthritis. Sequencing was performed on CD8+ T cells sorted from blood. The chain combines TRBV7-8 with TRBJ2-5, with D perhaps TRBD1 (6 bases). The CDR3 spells CASSYGSGQPETQYF. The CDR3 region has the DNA TGTGCCAGCAGCTATGGATCGGGACAACCAGAGACCCAGTACTTC.